This T cell receptor beta chain was profiled in a study of blood T cell repertoires in COVID-19 (dated by TCRdb to about 2020). The study in broad terms: Samples covering the acute and convalescent phases of COVID-19 were provided by collaborators in the United States, Italy and Spain. The prospective study material was composed of cDNA or gDNA derived from T cells, B-cell-depleted T cells, or PBMCs. Deeply sampled blood TCRbeta repertoires from subjects exposed to, actively infected with, or recovered from COVID-19 were included in the dataset. The repertoires were made available in a free public database intended to serve as a resource for research on the immune response to SARS-CoV-2. The samples were drawn from the first 160 participants of the ongoing ImmuneRACE study and from some 1,300 subjects provided by 6 global collaborators. Nearly every sample came with metadata listing a de-identified subject ID, COVID-19 status, age in years and sex. HLA class I and class II types, where available, came from metadata supplied by the sample provider rather than from assay-based typing. The paper as a whole reports these results and caveats: The quantity of clinical and demographic metadata differed by source and by participant and was supplied without curation.

With respect to this clone: Its recognized antigen is unknown. No base quality information exists; no much larger clone differs at one position.

The V and J ends are trimmed by 0 bases and 4 bases, leaving 9 bases between them. The germline V gene encodes CDR1 MGHRA and CDR2 YSYEKL. The cysteine opens and the phenylalanine closes a CDR3 of 14 amino acids. The kept DNA is CDR3 alone, 42 bases in frame from the first base. The immunoSEQ Assay, a bias-controlled multiplex PCR, was used to amplify TCRbeta CDR3 regions from genomic DNA. Processing in the source paper ran as follows. Within the assay, amplification of reference gene primers was used to estimate how many nucleated cells each sample contained. Sequence reads were collapsed and filtered to measure the absolute abundance of every unique TCRbeta CDR3 rearrangement. For each sample, productive Simpson clonality was calculated as the square root of Simpson's diversity index over productive rearrangements. TCRdb's version of the immuneACCESS table is confined to in-frame rearrangements and falls short of the full clone set. An unresolved V gene accounts for under half of the shortfall where checked; the remainder is of unknown origin. The DNA was the basis for D and trimming; V, J and clone size are from that table. In this sample the table shows fewer than 350,000 clones, 86% of which occur a single time. The ten largest clonotypes hold approximately 12% of the sample.

At one collaborating source in Seattle, patients were enrolled during active infection and were followed longitudinally through the course of disease. Whole blood was collected in K2EDTA tubes by collaborating institutions according to the institutions' own protocols. Collaborator samples were shipped for TCRbeta analysis as frozen whole blood, isolated PBMCs, or DNA extracted from either sample type. This receptor was identified in a woman aged 25 to 45 with COVID-19, enrolled during active disease. The chain is encoded by TRBV4-1 joined to TRBJ1-1; 5 matching bases give a weak D call of TRBD1. Specimen: peripheral blood. The bases read TGCGCCAGCAGCCAAGATGTGGGGGGCACTGAAGCTTTCTTT. It codes for CASSQDVGGTEAFF.